Sequencing of this T cell receptor (beta chain) was carried out in a study of blood T cells in healthy people across ages. The study's findings and limits: The fall in TCR beta diversity per million T cells was roughly linear with age.

As for this clonotype: Its antigen is unknown.

Using a J-beta primer mix together with a sample-barcoded 5' primer, a second PCR was run for roughly 7 to 12 cycles. TCRdb used MiXCR to reprocess the 5' RACE reads, holding one entry per CDR3 protein. The sample shows over 600,000 distinct CDR3 sequences, more than 50% of them seen only once. Germline-derived CDR1 and CDR2 are SGHTA and FQGNSA. With V trimmed by 5 bases and J by 3 bases, 9 bases remained unmatched. The CDR3 sequence is 15 residues long. Input material: blood. This TCR derives from a man aged 35-49 years in good health. The chain employs TRBV7-2 and TRBJ2-7; 8 bases fit TRBD1. The CDR3 loop is CASSDFHRGIYEQYF. In nucleotides, the CDR3 is TGTGCCAGCAGCGACTTCCACAGGGGGATCTACGAGCAGTACTTC.